This TCR beta chain was sequenced in a study of response to subunit inactivated influenza vaccine (dated by TCRdb to between 2018 and 2020). The study in broad terms: Deep quantitative profiling of the T cell receptor repertoire was used in the study to follow responses to a trivalent subunit inactivated influenza vaccine.

What the authors observed across the whole study: The authors suggested that each seasonal influenza vaccination may recruit only a limited number of new T cells.

The V end loses 5 bases and the J end loses 0 bases, and a stretch of 17 bases separates them. The germline V gene gives CDR1 as SGHVS and CDR2 as FQNEAQ. The CDR3 starts with the cysteine, ends with the phenylalanine, and has 17 residues. CDR3 DNA only is kept here, 51 bases in frame from base 1. Libraries were prepared through RT-PCR. Sequencing was performed on an Illumina HiSeq 2500. TCRdb applied fastp at Q25 and MiXCR to the public reads, then kept only in-frame beta chains. One record per CDR3 amino acid sequence lists the most common genes and DNA. This sample gives about 620,000 distinct CDR3 sequences in total; around 11% of them show up just once. Of the sample, roughly a tenth is held by the ten largest clones. Concerning this clonotype itself: Its antigen remains unidentified. The input lacks base qualities; no much larger clone sits a single base away.

Sample: PBMCs from blood, taken on the day of vaccination. The sequence links TRBV7-8 to TRBJ2-1; too little of a D gene remains to name it. This clonotype originated in a man aged 45-60 years who received an inactivated influenza vaccine. Donor details come from another sample of the same person, matched by shared clones. The CDR3: CASSQSATPLSYNEQFF. DNA sequence: TGTGCCAGCAGCCAAAGCGCGACTCCCCTCTCCTACAATGAGCAGTTCTTC.